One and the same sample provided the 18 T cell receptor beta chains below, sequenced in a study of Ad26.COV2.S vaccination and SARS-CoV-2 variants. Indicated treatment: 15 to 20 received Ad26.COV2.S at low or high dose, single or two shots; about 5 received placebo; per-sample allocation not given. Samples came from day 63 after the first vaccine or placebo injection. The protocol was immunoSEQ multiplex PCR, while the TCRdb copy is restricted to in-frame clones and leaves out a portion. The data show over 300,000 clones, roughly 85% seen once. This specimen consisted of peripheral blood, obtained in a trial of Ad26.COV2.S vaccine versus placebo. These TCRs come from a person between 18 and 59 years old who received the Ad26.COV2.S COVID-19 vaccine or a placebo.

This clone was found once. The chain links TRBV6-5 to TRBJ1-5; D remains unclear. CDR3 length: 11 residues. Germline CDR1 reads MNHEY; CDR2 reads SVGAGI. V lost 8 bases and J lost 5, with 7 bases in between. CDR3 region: CASRGYQPQHF. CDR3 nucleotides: TGTGCCAGCCGGGGTTATCAGCCCCAGCATTTT.

CDR3 in amino acids: CASSSQGVSNEKLFF. In DNA, the CDR3 is TGTGCCAGCAGCTCCCAGGGTGTGAGTAATGAAAAACTGTTTTTT. The chain combines TRBV11-2 with TRBJ1-4, with a possible D match to TRBD1 (5 bases). CDR1 and CDR2 (germline): SGHAT, FQNNGV. This CDR3 region has 15 residues. Deletions cut 4 bases from V and 4 bases from J, with 13 bases between. The whole variable domain, filled in from reference TRBV11-2 and TRBJ1-4, reads EAGVAQSPRYKIIEKRQSVAFWCNPISGHATLYWYQQILGQGPKLLIQFQNNGVVDDSQLPKDRFSAERLKGVDSTLKIQPAKLEDSAVYLCASSSQGVSNEKLFFGSGTQLSVL.

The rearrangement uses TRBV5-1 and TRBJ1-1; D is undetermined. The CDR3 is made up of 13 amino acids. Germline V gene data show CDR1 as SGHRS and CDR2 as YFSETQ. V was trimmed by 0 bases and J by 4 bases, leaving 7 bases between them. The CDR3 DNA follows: TGCGCCAGCAGCTTGGGAATTTCCACTGAAGCTTTCTTT. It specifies CASSLGISTEAFF.

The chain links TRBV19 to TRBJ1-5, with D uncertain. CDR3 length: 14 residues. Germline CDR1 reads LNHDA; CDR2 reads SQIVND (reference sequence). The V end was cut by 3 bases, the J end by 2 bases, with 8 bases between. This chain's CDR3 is CASSIDGRNQPQHF. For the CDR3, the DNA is TGTGCCAGTAGTATCGACGGACGCAATCAGCCCCAGCATTTT.

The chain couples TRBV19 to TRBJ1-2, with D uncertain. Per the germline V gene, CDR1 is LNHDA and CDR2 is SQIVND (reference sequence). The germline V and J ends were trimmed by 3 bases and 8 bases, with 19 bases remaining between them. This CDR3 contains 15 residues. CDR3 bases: TGTGCCAGTAGTATTTACACGGCTTCAAAGGACGGCTACACCTTC. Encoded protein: CASSIYTASKDGYTF. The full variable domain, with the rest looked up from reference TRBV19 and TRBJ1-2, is DGGITQSPKYLFRKEGQNVTLSCEQNLNHDAMYWYRQDPGQGLRLIYYSQIVNDFQKGDIAEGYSVSREKKESFPLTVTSAQKNPTAFYLCASSIYTASKDGYTFGSGTRLTVV.

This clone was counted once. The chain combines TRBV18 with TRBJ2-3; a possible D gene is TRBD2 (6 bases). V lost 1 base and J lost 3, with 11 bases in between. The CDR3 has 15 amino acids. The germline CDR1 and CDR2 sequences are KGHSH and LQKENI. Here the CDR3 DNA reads TGTGCCAGCTCACCACGTCAGGGAGGTACAGATACGCAGTATTTT. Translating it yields CASSPRQGGTDTQYF.

The CDR3: CASSQGAWREDQETQYF. In DNA form, the CDR3 reads TGCGCCAGCAGCCAAGGCGCTTGGCGGGAGGACCAAGAGACCCAGTACTTC. This rearrangement joins TRBV4-1 to TRBJ2-5; 8 bases map to TRBD2. The CDR3 totals 17 residues. V lost 1 base to trimming and J lost 0 bases; unmatched junction nucleotides: 7. The V gene's germline CDR1 is MGHRA and CDR2 YSYEKL.

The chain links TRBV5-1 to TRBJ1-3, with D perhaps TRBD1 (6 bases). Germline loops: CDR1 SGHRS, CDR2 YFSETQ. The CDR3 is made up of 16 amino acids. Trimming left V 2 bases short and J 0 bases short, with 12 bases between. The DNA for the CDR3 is TGCGCCAGCAGCTTAACAGGGACCTCCTCTGGAAACACCATATATTTT. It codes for CASSLTGTSSGNTIYF.

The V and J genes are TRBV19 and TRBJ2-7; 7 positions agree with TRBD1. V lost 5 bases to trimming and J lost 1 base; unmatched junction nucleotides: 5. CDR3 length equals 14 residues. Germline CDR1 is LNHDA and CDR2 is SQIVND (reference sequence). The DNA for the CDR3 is TGTGCCAGTAGTCCCGAACAGGGGTCCTACGAGCAGTACTTC. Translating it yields CASSPEQGSYEQYF.

CDR3 residues: CASSRGQALGYF. The DNA for the CDR3 is TGTGCCAGCAGTCGGGGACAGGCCCTGGGGTATTTT. The rearrangement uses TRBV6-2 or TRBV6-3 and TRBJ2-3; 8 nucleotides line up with TRBD1. The CDR3 sequence is 12 residues long. V lost 5 bases to trimming and J lost 14 bases; unmatched junction nucleotides: 9. Germline V lookup: CDR1 MNHEY, CDR2 SVGEGT.

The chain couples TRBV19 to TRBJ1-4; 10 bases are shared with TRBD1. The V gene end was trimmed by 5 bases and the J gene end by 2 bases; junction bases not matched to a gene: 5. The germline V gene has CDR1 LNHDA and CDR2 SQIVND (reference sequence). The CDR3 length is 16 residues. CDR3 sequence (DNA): TGTGCCAGTAGTTTTGACAGGGGGCGGACTAATGAAAAACTGTTTTTT. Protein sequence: CASSFDRGRTNEKLFF.

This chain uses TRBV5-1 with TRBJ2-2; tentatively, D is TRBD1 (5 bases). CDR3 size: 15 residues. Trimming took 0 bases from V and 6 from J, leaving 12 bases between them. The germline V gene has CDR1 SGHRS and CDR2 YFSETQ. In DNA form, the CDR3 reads TGCGCCAGCAGCTTGGACCAGGGCTTCGCCGGGGAGCTGTTTTTT. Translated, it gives CASSLDQGFAGELFF.

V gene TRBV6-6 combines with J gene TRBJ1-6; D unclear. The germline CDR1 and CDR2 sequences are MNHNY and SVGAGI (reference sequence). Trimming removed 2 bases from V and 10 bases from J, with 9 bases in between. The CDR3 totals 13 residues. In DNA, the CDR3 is TGTGCCAGCAGTTACGAAGGAAACTCACCCCTCCACTTT. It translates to CASSYEGNSPLHF.

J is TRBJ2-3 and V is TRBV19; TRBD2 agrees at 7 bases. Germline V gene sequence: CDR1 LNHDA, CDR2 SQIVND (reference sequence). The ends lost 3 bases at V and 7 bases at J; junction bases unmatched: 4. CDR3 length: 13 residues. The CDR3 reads CASSIGLVNTQYF. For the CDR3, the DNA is TGTGCCAGTAGTATCGGACTAGTTAATACGCAGTATTTT.

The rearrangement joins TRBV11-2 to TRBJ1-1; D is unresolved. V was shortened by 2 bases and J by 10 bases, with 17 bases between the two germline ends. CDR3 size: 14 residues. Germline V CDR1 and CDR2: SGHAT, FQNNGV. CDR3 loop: CASSLFLGTSLAFF. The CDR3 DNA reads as TGTGCCAGCAGCTTATTCCTGGGTACCTCTTTAGCTTTCTTT.

The chain's CDR3 is CASSLSTGLGYGYTF. CDR3 nucleotides: TGTGCCAGCAGCTTGAGCACAGGGTTAGGGTATGGCTACACCTTC. The V and J genes are TRBV5-6 and TRBJ1-2; D is perhaps TRBD1 (6 bases). The CDR3 is 15 residues long. V gave up 1 base and J gave up 5 bases, with 15 bases separating them. Per the germline V gene, CDR1 is SGHDT and CDR2 is YYEEEE.

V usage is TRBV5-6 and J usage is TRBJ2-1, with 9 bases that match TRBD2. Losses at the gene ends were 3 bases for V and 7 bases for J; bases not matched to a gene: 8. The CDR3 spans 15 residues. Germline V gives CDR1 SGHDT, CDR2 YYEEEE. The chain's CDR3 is CASSSLAGRPNEQFF. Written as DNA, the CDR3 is TGTGCCAGCAGCTCTCTAGCGGGGCGGCCAAATGAGCAGTTCTTC.

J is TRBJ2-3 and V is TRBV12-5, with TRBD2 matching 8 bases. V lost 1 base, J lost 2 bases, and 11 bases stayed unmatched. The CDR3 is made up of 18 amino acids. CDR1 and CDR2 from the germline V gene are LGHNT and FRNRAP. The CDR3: CASGLAITSGEPTDTQYF. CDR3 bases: TGTGCTAGTGGTTTGGCGATAACTAGCGGAGAGCCCACAGATACGCAGTATTTT.